Listed below are T cell receptor beta chains from one sample, sequenced in a study of T cell repertoires in cytomegalovirus infection. TCRdb re-derived calls from the reads in MiXCR, one entry per CDR3 protein. Of about half a million distinct CDR3 sequences detected, 30% to 40% appear once; the ten largest clones hold about a sixth. For these receptors, no antigen is known. Sequenced material: cultured PBMCs, taken from culture after CMV antigen stimulation. The receptors were sampled from a human donor in good health (CMV status not recorded). Some clones in this sample may be carry-over from other donors' samples. The CDR3 runs from the conserved cysteine through the conserved F or W.

CASSLGGGSFYNEQFF	TRBJ2-1	TRBV7-2
CASSGGVAKGSETQYF	TRBJ2-5	TRBV12-3/TRBV12-4
CASSLVPSGRPGELFF	TRBJ2-2	TRBV7-8
CASSLAGLAGVYNEQFF	TRBJ2-1	TRBV7-9
CASSINPRTDTQYF	TRBJ2-3	TRBV19
CASRRAGELFF	TRBJ2-2	TRBV19
CASSLETFSVEAFF	TRBJ1-1	TRBV7-2
CASSSTREGNEQFF	TRBJ2-1	TRBV7-9
CASSWEGTGNEQFF	TRBJ2-1	TRBV27
CFRRTRTGGQGTQYF	TRBJ2-5	TRBV29-1
CASSQGTSGIINIQYF	TRBJ2-4	TRBV4-1
CASSLPRGSGVSPLHF	TRBJ1-6	TRBV28
CASSQDLVGNEQFF	TRBJ2-1	TRBV3-1
CASSPSDSRGYTF	TRBJ1-2	TRBV12-3/TRBV12-4
CASSQDKNTAGGTDTQYF	TRBJ2-3	TRBV4-1
CASSEPPSGYNEQFF	TRBJ2-1	TRBV7-2
CASSRDRPNTEAFF	TRBJ1-1	TRBV6-1
CASSFRGMDYGYTF	TRBJ1-2	TRBV12-3/TRBV12-4
CASSMMGYNEQFF	TRBJ2-1	TRBV19
CASSPGGAGGLSYNEQFF	TRBJ2-1	TRBV5-4
CASWDTSNYGYTF	TRBJ1-2	TRBV19
CASSLGGLAEREQFF	TRBJ2-1	TRBV7-2
CASSLGGAGGGEQYF	TRBJ2-7	TRBV7-2
CATSTGTERKETQYF	TRBJ2-5	TRBV15
CGGTAALSTDTQYF	TRBJ2-3	TRBV29-1
CASSLPAGPTDTQYF	TRBJ2-3	TRBV28
CASIKGRSGQQETQYF	TRBJ2-5	TRBV6-6
CATSAPHRDRGYNEQFF	TRBJ2-1	TRBV24-1
CASSEDTPWISFDTQYF	TRBJ2-3	TRBV6-1
CSGQLVLLDTQYF	TRBJ2-3	TRBV29-1
CASSPPGLAKIYEQYF	TRBJ2-7	TRBV18
CASRMSGRNIQYF	TRBJ2-4	TRBV6-2/TRBV6-3
CASSGGTEYTDTQYF	TRBJ2-3	TRBV7-9
CSARPTGLTGELFF	TRBJ2-2	TRBV20-1
CATRGGAAGELFF	TRBJ2-2	TRBV7-2
CASSLGGPTSGNTIYF	TRBJ1-3	TRBV11-1
CASRRDNRETQCF	TRBJ2-5	TRBV28
CASSQGQGDTEAFF	TRBJ1-1	TRBV18
CASTHRGQPTDTQYF	TRBJ2-3	TRBV5-1
CASSSYSGTNNERFF	TRBJ2-1	TRBV5-1
CASSFTLASGEQFF	TRBJ2-1	TRBV12-3/TRBV12-4
CASSTWTGSSYNEQFF	TRBJ2-1	TRBV28
CASSQDTSFVDEQFF	TRBJ2-1	TRBV4-2
CASTRPREEAEQFF	TRBJ2-1	TRBV9
CASSLVSLGTEAFF	TRBJ1-1	TRBV7-8
CASSDLQQNEKLFF	TRBJ1-4	TRBV10-2